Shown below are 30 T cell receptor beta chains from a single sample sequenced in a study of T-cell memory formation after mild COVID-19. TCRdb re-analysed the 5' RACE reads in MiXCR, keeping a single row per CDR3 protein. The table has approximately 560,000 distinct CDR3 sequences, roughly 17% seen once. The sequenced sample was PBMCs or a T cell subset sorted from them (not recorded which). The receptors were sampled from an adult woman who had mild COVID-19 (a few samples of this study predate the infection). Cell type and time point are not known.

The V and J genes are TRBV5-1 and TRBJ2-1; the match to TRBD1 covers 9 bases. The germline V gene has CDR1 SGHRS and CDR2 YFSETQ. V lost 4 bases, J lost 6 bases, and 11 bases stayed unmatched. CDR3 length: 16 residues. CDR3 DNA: TGCGCCAGCAGCGCCCAACGGGACAGGGCCGCCAATGAGCAGTTCTTC. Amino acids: CASSAQRDRAANEQFF.

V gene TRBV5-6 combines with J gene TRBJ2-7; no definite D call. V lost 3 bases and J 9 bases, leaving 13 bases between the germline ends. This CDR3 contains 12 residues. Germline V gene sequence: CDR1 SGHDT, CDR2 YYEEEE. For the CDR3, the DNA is TGTGCCAGCAGCTCAACCCCTTTTCGGCAGTACTTC. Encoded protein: CASSSTPFRQYF.

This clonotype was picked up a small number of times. CDR3 loop: CASSYSKGDGQYF. The CDR3 bases are TGTGCCAGCAGTTACTCGAAGGGAGATGGGCAGTACTTC. The V call is TRBV6-5, the J call TRBJ2-7; tentatively, D is TRBD2 (5 bases). Trimming shortened V by 0 bases and J by 9 bases, and 12 bases separated the two germline ends. Germline V CDR1 and CDR2: MNHEY, SVGAGI. The CDR3 has 13 residues.

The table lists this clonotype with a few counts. The CDR3 region is CASRRNLEGAGNSPLHF. In DNA form, the CDR3 reads TGTGCCAGCAGGAGAAATTTGGAGGGGGCTGGGAATTCACCCCTCCACTTT. V and J are TRBV6-5 and TRBJ1-6, with TRBD1 matching 7 bases. Germline V gene sequence: CDR1 MNHEY, CDR2 SVGAGI. The CDR3 is made up of 17 amino acids. V was clipped by 6 bases and J by 7 bases; unmatched bases: 15.

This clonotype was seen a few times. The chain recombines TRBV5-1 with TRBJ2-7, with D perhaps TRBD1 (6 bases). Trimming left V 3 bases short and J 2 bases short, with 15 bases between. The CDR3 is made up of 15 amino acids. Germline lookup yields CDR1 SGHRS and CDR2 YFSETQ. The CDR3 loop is CASSSPPTGTYEQYF. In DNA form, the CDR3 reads TGCGCCAGCAGCTCACCCCCGACAGGCACCTACGAGCAGTACTTC.

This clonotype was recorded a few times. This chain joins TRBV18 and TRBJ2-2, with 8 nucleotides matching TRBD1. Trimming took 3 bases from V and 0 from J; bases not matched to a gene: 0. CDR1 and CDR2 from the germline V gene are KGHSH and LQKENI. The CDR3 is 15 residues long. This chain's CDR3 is CASSPGQANTGELFF. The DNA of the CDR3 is TGTGCCAGCTCACCGGGACAGGCGAACACCGGGGAGCTGTTTTTT.

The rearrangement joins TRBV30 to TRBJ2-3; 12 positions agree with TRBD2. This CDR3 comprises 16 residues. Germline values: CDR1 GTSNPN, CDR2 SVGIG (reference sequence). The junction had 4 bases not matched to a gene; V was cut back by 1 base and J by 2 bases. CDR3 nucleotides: TGTGCCTGGAGTGACGGGACTAGCGGGTACACAGATACGCAGTATTTT. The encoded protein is CAWSDGTSGYTDTQYF.

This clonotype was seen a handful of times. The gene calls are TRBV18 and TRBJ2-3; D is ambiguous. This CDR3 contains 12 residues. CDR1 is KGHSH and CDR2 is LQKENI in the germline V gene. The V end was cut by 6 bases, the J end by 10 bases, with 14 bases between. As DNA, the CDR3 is TGTGCCAGCTCTCCCCCAGTCGGTGCGCAGTATTTT. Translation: CASSPPVGAQYF. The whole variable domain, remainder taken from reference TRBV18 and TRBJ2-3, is NAGVMQNPRHLVRRRGQEARLRCSPMKGHSHVYWYRQLPEEGLKFMVYLQKENIIDESGMPKERFSAEFPKEGPSILRIQQVVRGDSAAYFCASSPPVGAQYFGPGTRLTVL.

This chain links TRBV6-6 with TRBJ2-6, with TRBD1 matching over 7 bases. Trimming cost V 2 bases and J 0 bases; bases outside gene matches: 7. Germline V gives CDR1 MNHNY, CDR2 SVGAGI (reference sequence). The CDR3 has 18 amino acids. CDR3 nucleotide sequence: TGTGCCAGCAGTTACCCGGACAGGCCTAGCTCTGGGGCCAACGTCCTGACTTTC. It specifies CASSYPDRPSSGANVLTF.

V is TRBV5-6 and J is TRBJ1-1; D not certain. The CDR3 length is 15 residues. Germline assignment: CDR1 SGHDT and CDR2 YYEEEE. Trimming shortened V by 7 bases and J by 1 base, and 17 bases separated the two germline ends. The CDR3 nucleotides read TGTGCCAGCTACCCCGCCTCGTTGAGGAACACTGAAGCTTTCTTT. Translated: CASYPASLRNTEAFF.

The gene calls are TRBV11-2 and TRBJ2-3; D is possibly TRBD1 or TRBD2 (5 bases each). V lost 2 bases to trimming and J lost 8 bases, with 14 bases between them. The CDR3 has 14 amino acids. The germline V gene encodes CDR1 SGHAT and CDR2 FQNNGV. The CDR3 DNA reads TGTGCCAGCAGCTTACAGGGACCCCAGGGTACGCAGTATTTT. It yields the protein CASSLQGPQGTQYF.

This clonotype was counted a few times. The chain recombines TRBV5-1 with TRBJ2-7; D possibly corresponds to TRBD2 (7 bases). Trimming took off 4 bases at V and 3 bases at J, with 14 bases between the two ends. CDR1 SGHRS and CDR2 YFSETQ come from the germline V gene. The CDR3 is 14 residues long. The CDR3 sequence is CASSLGGGVYEQYF. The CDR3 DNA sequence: TGCGCCAGCAGCCTTGGGGGGGGCGTCTACGAGCAGTACTTC.

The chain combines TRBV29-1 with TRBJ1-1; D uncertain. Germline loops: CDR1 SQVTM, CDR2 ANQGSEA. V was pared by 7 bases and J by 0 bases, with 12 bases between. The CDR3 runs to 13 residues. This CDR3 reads CSAVVGMNTEAFF. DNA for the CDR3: TGCAGCGCCGTGGTCGGCATGAACACTGAAGCTTTCTTT.

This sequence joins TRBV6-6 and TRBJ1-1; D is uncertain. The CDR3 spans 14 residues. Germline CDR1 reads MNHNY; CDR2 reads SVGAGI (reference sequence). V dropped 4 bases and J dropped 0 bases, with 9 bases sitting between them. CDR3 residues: CASSSKTMNTEAFF. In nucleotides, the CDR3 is TGTGCCAGCAGTTCTAAGACCATGAACACTGAAGCTTTCTTT.

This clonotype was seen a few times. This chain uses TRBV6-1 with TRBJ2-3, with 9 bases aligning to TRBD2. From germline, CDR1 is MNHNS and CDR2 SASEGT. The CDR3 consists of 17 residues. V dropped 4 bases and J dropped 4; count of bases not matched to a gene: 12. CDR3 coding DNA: TGTGCCAGCAGTGTCGGCGGGGGGGCCTCCTGGGCAGATACGCAGTATTTT. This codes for CASSVGGGASWADTQYF.

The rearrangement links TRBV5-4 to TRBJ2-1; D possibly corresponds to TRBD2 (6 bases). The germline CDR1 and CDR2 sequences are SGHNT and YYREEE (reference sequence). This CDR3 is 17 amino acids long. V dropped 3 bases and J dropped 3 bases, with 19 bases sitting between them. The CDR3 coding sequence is TGTGCCAGCAGCTCCCTCGGGGGAGGAGCGATCTACAATGAGCAGTTCTTC. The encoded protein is CASSSLGGGAIYNEQFF.

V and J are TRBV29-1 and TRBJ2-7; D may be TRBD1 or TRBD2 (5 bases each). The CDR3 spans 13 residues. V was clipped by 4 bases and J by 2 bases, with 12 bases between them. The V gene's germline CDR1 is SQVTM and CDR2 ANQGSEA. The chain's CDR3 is CSVAGAGAYEQYF. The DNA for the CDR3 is TGCAGCGTTGCCGGGGCGGGTGCCTACGAGCAGTACTTC.

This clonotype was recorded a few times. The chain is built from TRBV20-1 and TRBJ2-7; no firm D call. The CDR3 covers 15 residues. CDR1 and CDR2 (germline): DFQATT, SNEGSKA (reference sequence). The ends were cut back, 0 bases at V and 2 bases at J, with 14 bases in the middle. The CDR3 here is CSARDLDRNTYEQYF. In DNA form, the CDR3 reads TGCAGTGCTAGAGATCTCGACCGGAACACCTACGAGCAGTACTTC.

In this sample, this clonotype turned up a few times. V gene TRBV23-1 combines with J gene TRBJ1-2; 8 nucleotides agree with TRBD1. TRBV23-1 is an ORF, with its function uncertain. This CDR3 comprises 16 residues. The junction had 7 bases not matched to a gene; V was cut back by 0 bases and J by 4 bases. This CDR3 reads CASSQSGTGPGYGYTF. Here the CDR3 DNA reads TGCGCCAGCAGTCAATCGGGGACAGGTCCGGGCTATGGCTACACCTTC.

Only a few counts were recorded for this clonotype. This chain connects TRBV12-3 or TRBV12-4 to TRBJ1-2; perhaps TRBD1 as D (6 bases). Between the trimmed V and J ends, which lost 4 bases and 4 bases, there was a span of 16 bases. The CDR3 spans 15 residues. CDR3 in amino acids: CASSSTGQSIYGYTF. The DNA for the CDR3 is TGTGCCAGCAGTTCTACAGGGCAGAGCATCTATGGCTACACCTTC.

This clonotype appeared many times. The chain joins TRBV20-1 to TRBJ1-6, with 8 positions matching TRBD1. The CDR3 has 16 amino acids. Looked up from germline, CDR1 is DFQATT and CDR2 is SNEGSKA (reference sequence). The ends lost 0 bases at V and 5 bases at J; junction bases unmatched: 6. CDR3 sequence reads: CSARDQETGDNSPLHF. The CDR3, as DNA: TGCAGTGCTAGAGATCAGGAGACAGGGGATAATTCACCCCTCCACTTT.

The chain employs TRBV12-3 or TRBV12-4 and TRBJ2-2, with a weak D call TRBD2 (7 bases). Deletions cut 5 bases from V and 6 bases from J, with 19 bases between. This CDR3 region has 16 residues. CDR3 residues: CASSGRGGATSGELFF. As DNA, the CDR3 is TGTGCCAGCAGTGGACGCGGGGGCGCTACTTCCGGGGAGCTGTTTTTT.

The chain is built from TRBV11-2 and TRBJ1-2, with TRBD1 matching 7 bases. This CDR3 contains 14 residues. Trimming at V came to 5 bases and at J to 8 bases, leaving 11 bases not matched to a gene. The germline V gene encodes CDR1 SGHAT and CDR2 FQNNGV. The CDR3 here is CASSAYRGNRGYTF. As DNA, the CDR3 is TGTGCCAGCAGCGCATACAGGGGAAATCGGGGCTACACCTTC. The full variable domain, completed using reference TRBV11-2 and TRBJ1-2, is EAGVAQSPRYKIIEKRQSVAFWCNPISGHATLYWYQQILGQGPKLLIQFQNNGVVDDSQLPKDRFSAERLKGVDSTLKIQPAKLEDSAVYLCASSAYRGNRGYTFGSGTRLTVV.

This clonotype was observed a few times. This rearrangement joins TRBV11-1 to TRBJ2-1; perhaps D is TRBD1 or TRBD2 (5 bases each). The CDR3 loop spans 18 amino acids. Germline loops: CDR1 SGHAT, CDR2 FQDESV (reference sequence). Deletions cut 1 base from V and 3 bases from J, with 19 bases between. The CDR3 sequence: CASSLGVRWGRNYNEQFF. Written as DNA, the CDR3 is TGTGCCAGCAGCTTAGGGGTTAGATGGGGACGGAACTACAATGAGCAGTTCTTC.

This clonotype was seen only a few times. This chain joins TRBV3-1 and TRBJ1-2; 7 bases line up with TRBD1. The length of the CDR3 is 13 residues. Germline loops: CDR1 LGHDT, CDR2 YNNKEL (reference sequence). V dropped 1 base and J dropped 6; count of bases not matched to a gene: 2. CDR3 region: CASSQGGQDGYTF. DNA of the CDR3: TGTGCCAGCAGCCAAGGCGGACAGGATGGCTACACCTTC.

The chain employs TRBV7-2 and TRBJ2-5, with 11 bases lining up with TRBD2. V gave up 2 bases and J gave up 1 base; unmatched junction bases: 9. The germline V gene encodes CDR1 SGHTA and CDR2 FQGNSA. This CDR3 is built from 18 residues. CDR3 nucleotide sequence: TGTGCCAGCAGCTTATGGGGACTAGCGGTAGGGATCCAAGAGACCCAGTACTTC. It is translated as CASSLWGLAVGIQETQYF.

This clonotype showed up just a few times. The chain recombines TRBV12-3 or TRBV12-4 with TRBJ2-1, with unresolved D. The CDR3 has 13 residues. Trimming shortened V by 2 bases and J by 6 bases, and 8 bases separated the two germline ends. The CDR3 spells CASSLLRGNEQFF. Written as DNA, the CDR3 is TGTGCCAGCAGTTTATTACGCGGCAATGAGCAGTTCTTC.

The CDR3 loop is CASRPSLGQGAFAEQYF. DNA for the CDR3: TGTGCCAGCAGACCATCCTTAGGGCAGGGGGCTTTCGCCGAGCAGTACTTC. The chain recombines TRBV7-8 with TRBJ2-7, with 8 bases identical to TRBD1. After removal of 6 bases from V and 6 bases from J, the junction contained 19 bases not matched to a gene. The CDR3 covers 17 residues. Germline lookup yields CDR1 SGHVS and CDR2 FQNEAQ.

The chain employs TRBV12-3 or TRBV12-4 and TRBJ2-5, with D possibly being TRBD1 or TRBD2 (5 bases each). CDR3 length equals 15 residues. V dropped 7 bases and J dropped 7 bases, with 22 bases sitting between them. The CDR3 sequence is CASTSGTDTEGTQYF. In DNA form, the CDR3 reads TGTGCCAGCACCTCAGGGACGGATACTGAGGGGACCCAGTACTTC.

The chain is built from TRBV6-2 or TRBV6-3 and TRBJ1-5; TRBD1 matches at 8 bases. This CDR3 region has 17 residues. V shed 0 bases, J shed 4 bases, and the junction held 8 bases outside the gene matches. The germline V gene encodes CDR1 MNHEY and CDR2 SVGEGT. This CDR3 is CASSYSEDRGRNQPQHF. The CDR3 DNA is TGTGCCAGCAGTTACTCCGAAGACAGGGGTAGAAATCAGCCCCAGCATTTT.